This entry features one T cell receptor beta chain sequence. Its cognate antigen is unknown. The junction departs from germline at one end; a sequencing error may be responsible. The entry originates in a study of tumor-infiltrating lymphocytes in primary liver carcinoma. General observations from the study: Whereas tumor region pairs overlapped more, tumor-adjacent and tumor-blood pairs overlapped less. The proportion of top clones found throughout all five tumor regions was only about 7.5-24%. Significantly larger top-250-clone fractions were found in tumors than in blood (p = 0.039).

Joint extraction of RNA and DNA used roughly 19-33 mg of bulk tissue that was unsorted. Primary liver carcinoma in the patients was surgically resected. This CDR3 region has 16 residues. Per germline, CDR1 SGHDN and CDR2 FVKESK. With around 490 ng total RNA as template and a constant-region primer, TCR beta cDNA was made. Construction of TCR beta libraries relied on three successive nested multiplex PCR rounds employing slightly modified ARM-PCR. Use of TRBV1-TRBV30 forward primers with a C-beta reverse primer characterized the first two PCR rounds, which lasted about 9 cycles each. MiXCR was run by TCRdb on the multiplex PCR reads, yielding one entry per CDR3 protein. The repertoire has some 120,000 distinct CDR3 sequences, 55% to 65% of them found once; the top ten carry roughly a tenth.

The clonotype originates from a woman aged 55-69 years with primary liver carcinoma and hepatitis B virus infection. The V call is TRBV14, the J call TRBJ2-1, with a tentative D call TRBD2 (5 bases). Sequenced: liver tumor tissue from sampling region 1. The subset was: tumor region T1, superior pole. CDR3 in DNA: TGTGCCAGCTGCCAAGATTGGGAGCGAACTCGCAAACCCAAGTTCTTC. It codes for CASCQDWERTRKPKFF.